The clone carrying this T cell receptor beta chain has at least ten counts. Antigen: not known. The data were obtained in a study of T cell repertoires in cytomegalovirus infection. Looking at the study overall: Public signatures in TCR beta pointed to CMV infection and matching HLA type. General study results and limits: HLA-C-restricted CMV clonotypes gave the most frequent clonotype in two of eight donors. Cumulative frequency (of public TCR beta family members) identified carriers of CMV plus the relevant HLA.

TCRdb fed the reads into MiXCR, producing one record per CDR3 protein. Of a few hundred thousand distinct CDR3 sequences in the sample, about 18% were seen once. Germline lookup yields CDR1 SEHNR and CDR2 FQNEAQ (reference sequence). The CDR3 covers 14 residues. V lost 5 bases and J lost 6, with 16 bases in between. This TCR was recovered from a human donor in good health (CMV status not recorded). Some clones in this sample may be carry-over from other donors' samples. Sequencing input: CD8+ T cells from PBMCs. The chain links TRBV7-9 to TRBJ1-2; tentative D call: TRBD1 (5 bases). Here the CDR3 DNA reads TGTGCCAGCAGCGCCCCTTCGACAGTCCATGGCTACACCTTC. It yields the protein CASSAPSTVHGYTF.